A selection of T cell receptor beta chains follows, all from one sample in a study of control samples from healthy donors and cancer patients. Sequenced by immunoSEQ multiplex PCR; TCRdb stores in-frame clones only, minus some. Among more than 140,000 clones listed, 94% were seen once. The specimen was blood. All receptors come from a man between 35 and 55 years old in good health. The CDR3 runs from the conserved cysteine through the conserved F or W. D genes are given only for firm matches. Some rows have no size entry. The others give once, few or many, or a class for an expanded clone.

j_call v_call d_call clone_size cdr3_nt cdr3_aa
TRBJ1-6 TRBV6-1 TRBD1 NA TGTGCCAGCAGTGAACCAGGGGGCGCTTCACCCCTCCACTTT CASSEPGGASPLHF
TRBJ2-3 TRBV30 NA NA TGTGCCTGGATTCCGGGACCACGCACAGATACGCAGTATTTT CAWIPGPRTDTQYF
TRBJ1-4 TRBV14 NA NA TGTGCCAGCAGCCAATCCGGGACGGCTCAAAGGGCAACTAATGAAAAACTGTTTTTT CASSQSGTAQRATNEKLFF
TRBJ2-2 TRBV2 TRBD1 NA TGTGCCAGCAGGATCTTAACAGGGGGGACCGGGGAGCTGTTTTTT CASRILTGGTGELFF
TRBJ2-3 TRBV5-6 NA NA TGTGCCAGCAGCTTGGCCGCAGACGTAGGTCCTATAGGCACAGATACGCAGTATTTT CASSLAADVGPIGTDTQYF
TRBJ2-3 TRBV18 TRBD2 NA TGTGCCAGCTCACCGGGGACTAGCGGGAGGGCTCCAGATACGCAGTATTTT CASSPGTSGRAPDTQYF
TRBJ2-6 TRBV28 NA NA TGTGCCAGCAGTCCCGGTAGTGCGGGGGGGGCCAACGTCCTGACTTTC CASSPGSAGGANVLTF
TRBJ2-1 TRBV5-8 NA NA TGTGCCAGCAGCTTTAATGAGCAGTTCTTC CASSFNEQFF
TRBJ1-5 TRBV6-5 NA NA TGTGCCAGCACCCCGGTGACACCGGGCAATCAGCCCCAGCATTTT CASTPVTPGNQPQHF
TRBJ2-4 TRBV7-9 TRBD1 NA TGTGCCAGCAGCTTAGAAGGGACAGGGATAAACATTCAGTACTTC CASSLEGTGINIQYF
TRBJ2-3 TRBV6-2/TRBV6-3 TRBD2 NA TGTGCCAGCAGTGGGACGAACCTAGCGGGGGAGGCAGATACGCAGTATTTT CASSGTNLAGEADTQYF
TRBJ2-1 TRBV11-2 TRBD2 NA TGTGCCAGCAGCCTCTGGACTAGCGGGGGCAATGAGCAGTTCTTC CASSLWTSGGNEQFF
TRBJ1-3 TRBV13 TRBD1 NA TGTGCCAGCAGCTTTCGTTTCCGGACAGGGACTGGAAACACCATATATTTT CASSFRFRTGTGNTIYF
TRBJ2-5 TRBV6-5 NA NA TGTGCCAGCAGGGGAACAGGGATGACCCAGTACTTC CASRGTGMTQYF
TRBJ1-2 TRBV25-1 NA few TGTGCCAGCCGGGCAGGGAGTGGCTACACCTTC CASRAGSGYTF
TRBJ2-5 TRBV2 NA NA TGTGCCAGCAATGACTACCAAGAGACCCAGTACTTC CASNDYQETQYF
TRBJ2-1 TRBV5-6 TRBD2 NA TGTGCCAGCAGCTTGGAACTAGCGGGAGGGTACAATGAGCAGTTCTTC CASSLELAGGYNEQFF
TRBJ1-4 TRBV9 NA NA TGTGCCAGCAGCCCCCGGTTACCTGGGCAAAGTGAAAAACTGTTTTTT CASSPRLPGQSEKLFF
TRBJ2-1 TRBV5-6 TRBD1 NA TGTGCCAGCAGCCGAAGGGGACAGGGCTCCTACAATGAGCAGTTCTTC CASSRRGQGSYNEQFF
TRBJ2-2 TRBV11-3 NA NA TGTGCCAGCAGCTTAGATCTGGGCGGACTACCAGCCGGGGAGCTGTTTTTT CASSLDLGGLPAGELFF
TRBJ2-1 TRBV11-2 TRBD1 NA TGTGCCAGCAGCATGGGACAGGGGATTGGGTATGAGCAGTTCTTC CASSMGQGIGYEQFF
TRBJ1-6 TRBV9 NA NA TGTGCCAGCAGCCCCCATCCGGGGCCTAATTCACCCCTCCACTTT CASSPHPGPNSPLHF
TRBJ1-2 TRBV12-3/TRBV12-4 TRBD1 NA TGTGCCAGCAGTTTAAGAGGGGGCTTATACTACACCTTC CASSLRGGLYYTF
TRBJ1-5 TRBV7-2 TRBD1 NA TGTGCCAGCAGCTCCCCCGATAGGACAGGGGGTGAGTCCCAGCATTTT CASSSPDRTGGESQHF
TRBJ1-5 TRBV5-6 NA NA TGTGCCAGCAGCCTCAGGAGCAATCAGCCCCAGCATTTT CASSLRSNQPQHF
TRBJ1-4 TRBV15 NA NA TGTGCCACCAGCATGAAAAAGGGGGGACCGGGTGAAAAACTGTTTTTT CATSMKKGGPGEKLFF
TRBJ1-1 TRBV7-3 NA NA TGTGCCAGCAGCTCGGCAGGGGTAACTGAAGCTTTCTTT CASSSAGVTEAFF
TRBJ1-4 TRBV11-3 TRBD1 NA TGTGCCAGCAGCTTAGTTGTGGGCGTCGGAAGGGGGCCTGTCCTGTTTTTT CASSLVVGVGRGPVLFF